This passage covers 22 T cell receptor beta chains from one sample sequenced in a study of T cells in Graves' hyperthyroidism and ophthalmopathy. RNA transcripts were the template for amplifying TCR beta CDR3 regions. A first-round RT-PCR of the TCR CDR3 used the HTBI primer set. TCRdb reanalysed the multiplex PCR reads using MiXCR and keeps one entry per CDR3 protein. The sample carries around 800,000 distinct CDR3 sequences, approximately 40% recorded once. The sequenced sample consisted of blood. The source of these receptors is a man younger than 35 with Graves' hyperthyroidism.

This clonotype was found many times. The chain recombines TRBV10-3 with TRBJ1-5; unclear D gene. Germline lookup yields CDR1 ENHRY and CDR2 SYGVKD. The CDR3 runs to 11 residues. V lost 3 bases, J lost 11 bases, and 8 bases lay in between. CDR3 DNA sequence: TGTGCCATCAGTGAAGGAGAAACCCAGCATTTT. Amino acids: CAISEGETQHF.

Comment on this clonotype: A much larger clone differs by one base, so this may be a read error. DNA for the CDR3: TGTGCCAGCATTGGTGACCGAAACACTGAAGCTTCCTTT. Protein product: CASIGDRNTEASF. This sequence joins TRBV2 and TRBJ1-1; D remains unclear. CDR1 is SNHLY, CDR2 FYNNEI, per germline. The CDR3 runs 13 residues. Full variable domain (missing parts from reference TRBV2 and TRBJ1-1): EPEVTQTPSHQVTQMGQEVILRCVPISNHLYFYWYRQILGQKVEFLVSFYNNEISEKSEIFDDQFSVERPDGSNFTLKIRSTKLEDSAMYFCASIGDRNTEASFGQGTRLTVV.

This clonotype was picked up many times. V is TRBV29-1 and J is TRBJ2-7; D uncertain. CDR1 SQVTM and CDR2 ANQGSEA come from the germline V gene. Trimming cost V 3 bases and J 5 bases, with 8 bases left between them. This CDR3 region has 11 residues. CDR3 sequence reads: CSVEVEDEQYF. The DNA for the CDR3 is TGCAGCGTTGAGGTAGAAGACGAGCAGTACTTC.

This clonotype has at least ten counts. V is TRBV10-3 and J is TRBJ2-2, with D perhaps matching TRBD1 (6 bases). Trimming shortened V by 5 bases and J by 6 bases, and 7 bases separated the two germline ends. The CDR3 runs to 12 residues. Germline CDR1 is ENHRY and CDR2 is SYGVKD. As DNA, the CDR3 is TGTGCCATCAGTCCAGGGGCCGGGGAGCTGTTTTTT. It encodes CAISPGAGELFF.

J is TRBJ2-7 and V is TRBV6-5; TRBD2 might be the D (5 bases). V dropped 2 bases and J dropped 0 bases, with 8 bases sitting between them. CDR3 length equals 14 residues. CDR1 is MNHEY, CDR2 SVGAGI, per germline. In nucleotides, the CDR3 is TGTGCCAGCAGTTACCTCGACTACTCCTACGAGCAGTACTTC. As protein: CASSYLDYSYEQYF.

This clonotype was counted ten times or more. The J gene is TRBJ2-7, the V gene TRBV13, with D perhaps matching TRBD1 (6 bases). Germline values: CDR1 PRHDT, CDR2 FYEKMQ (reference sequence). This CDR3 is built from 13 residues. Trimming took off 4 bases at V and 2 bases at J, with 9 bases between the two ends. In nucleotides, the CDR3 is TGTGCCAGCAGCTACAGGGAGACCTACGAGCAGTACTTC. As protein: CASSYRETYEQYF.

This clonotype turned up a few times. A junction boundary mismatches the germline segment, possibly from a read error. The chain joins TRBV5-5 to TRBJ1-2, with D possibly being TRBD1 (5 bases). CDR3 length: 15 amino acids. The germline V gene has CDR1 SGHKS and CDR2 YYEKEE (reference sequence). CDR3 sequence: CASSQDLGQAYGYTF. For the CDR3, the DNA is TGCGCCAGCAGCCAAGACCTGGGGCAGGCGTATGGCTACACCTTC.

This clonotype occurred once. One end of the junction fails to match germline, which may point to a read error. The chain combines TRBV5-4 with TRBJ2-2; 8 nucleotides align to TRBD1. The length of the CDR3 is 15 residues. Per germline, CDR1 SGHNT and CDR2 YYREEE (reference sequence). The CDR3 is CASSLAPRGRGELFF. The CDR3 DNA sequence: TGTGCCAGCAGCTTGGCCCCCAGGGGGCGCGGGGAGCTGTTCTTT.

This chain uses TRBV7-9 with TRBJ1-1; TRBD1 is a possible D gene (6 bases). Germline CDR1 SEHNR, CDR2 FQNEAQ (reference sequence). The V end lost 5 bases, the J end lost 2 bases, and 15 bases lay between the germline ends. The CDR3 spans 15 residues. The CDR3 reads CASSGGTRGNTEAFF. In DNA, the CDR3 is TGTGCCAGCAGCGGGGGGACACGTGGAAACACTGAAGCTTTCTTT.

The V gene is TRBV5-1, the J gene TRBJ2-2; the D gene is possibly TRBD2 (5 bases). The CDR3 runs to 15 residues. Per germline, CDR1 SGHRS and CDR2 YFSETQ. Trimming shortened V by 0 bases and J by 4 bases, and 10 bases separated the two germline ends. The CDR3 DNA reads TGCGCCAGCAGCTTGGGTGAGGGCCCCACCGGGGAGCTGTTTTTT. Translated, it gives CASSLGEGPTGELFF.

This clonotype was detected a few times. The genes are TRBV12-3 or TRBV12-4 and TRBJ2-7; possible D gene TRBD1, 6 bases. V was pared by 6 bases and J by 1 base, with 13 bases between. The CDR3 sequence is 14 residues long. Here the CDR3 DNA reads TGTGCCAGCAGCCAAACCACAGGGTCCTACGAGCAGTACTTC. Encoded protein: CASSQTTGSYEQYF.

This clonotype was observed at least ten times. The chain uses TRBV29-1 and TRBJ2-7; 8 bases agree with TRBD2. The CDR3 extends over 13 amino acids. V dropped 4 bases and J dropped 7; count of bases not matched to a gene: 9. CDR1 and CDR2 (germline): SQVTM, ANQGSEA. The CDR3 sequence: CSVVPAGVGEQYF. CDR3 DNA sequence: TGCAGCGTTGTACCAGCGGGAGTCGGGGAGCAGTACTTC.

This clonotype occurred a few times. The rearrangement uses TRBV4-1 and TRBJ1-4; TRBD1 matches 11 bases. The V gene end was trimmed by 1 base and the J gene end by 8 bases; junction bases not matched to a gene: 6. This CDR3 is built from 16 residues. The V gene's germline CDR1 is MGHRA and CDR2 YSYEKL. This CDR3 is CASSQAPDRGREKLFF. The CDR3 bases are TGCGCCAGCAGCCAAGCGCCGGACAGGGGGCGAGAAAAACTGTTTTTT.

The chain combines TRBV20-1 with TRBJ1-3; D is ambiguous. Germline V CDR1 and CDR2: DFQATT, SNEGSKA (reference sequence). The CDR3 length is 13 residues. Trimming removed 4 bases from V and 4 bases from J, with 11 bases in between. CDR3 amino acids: CSANLLGGNTIYF. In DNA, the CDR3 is TGCAGTGCTAACCTGTTGGGGGGAAACACCATATATTTT.

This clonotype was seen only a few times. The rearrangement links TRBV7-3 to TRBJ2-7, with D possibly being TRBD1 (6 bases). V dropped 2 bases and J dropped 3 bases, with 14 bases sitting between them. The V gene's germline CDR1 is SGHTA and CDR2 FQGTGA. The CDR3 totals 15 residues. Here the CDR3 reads CASSLFAGEFYEQYF. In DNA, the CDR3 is TGTGCCAGCAGCTTATTCGCAGGGGAATTCTACGAGCAGTACTTC.

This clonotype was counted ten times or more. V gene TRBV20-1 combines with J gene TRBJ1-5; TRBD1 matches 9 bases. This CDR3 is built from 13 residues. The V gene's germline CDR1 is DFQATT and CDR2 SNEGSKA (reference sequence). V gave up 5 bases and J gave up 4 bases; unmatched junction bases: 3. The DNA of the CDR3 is TGCAGTGCTCCCGGACAGGGGAATCAGCCCCAGCATTTT. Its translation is CSAPGQGNQPQHF.

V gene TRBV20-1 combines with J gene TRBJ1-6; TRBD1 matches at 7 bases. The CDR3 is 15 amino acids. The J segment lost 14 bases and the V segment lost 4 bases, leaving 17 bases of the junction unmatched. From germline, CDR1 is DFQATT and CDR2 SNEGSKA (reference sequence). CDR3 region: CSATRGRDSPQTLHF. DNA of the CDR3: TGCAGTGCTACCCGTGGTCGGGACAGTCCTCAGACCCTCCACTTT.

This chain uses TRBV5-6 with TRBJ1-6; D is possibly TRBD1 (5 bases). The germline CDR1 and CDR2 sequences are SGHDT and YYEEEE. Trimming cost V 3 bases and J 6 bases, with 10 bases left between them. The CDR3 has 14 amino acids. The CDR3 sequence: CASSSGGTNSPLHF. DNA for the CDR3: TGTGCCAGCAGCTCGGGGGGGACTAATTCACCCCTCCACTTT. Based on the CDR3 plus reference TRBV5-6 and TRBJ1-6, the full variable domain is DAGVTQSPTHLIKTRGQQVTLRCSPKSGHDTVSWYQQALGQGPQFIFQYYEEEERQRGNFPDRFSGHQFPNYSSELNVNALLLGDSALYLCASSSGGTNSPLHFGNGTRLTVT.

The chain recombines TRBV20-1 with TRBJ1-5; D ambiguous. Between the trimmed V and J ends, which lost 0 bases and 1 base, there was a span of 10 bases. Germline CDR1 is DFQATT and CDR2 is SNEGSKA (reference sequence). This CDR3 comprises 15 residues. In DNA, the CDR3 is TGCAGTGCTAGAGATCTGTGGCGGAGCAATCAGCCCCAGCATTTT. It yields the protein CSARDLWRSNQPQHF.

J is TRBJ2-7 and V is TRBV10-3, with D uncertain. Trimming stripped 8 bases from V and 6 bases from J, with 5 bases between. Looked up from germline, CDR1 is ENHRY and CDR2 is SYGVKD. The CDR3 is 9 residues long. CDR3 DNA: TGTGCCATCGAGCCCGAGCAGTACTTC. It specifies CAIEPEQYF.

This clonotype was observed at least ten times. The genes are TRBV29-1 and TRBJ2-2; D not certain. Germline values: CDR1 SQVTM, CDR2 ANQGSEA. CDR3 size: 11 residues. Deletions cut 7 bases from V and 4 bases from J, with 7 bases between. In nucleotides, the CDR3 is TGCAGCGGCTCGCGCACCGGGGAGCTGTTTTTT. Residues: CSGSRTGELFF.

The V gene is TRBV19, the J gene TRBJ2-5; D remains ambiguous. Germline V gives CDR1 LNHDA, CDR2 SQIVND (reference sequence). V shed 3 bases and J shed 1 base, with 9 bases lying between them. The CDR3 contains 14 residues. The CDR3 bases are TGTGCCAGTAGTATTCTCGCCAGCCAAGAGACCCAGTACTTC. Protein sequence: CASSILASQETQYF.